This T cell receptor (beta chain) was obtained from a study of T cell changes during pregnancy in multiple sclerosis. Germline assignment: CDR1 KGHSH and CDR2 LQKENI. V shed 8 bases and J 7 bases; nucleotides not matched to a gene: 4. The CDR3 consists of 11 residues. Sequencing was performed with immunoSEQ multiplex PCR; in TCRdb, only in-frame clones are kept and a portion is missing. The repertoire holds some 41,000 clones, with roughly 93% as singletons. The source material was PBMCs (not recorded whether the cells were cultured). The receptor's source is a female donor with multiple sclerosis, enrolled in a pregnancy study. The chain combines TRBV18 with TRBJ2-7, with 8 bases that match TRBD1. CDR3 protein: CASADRVEQYF. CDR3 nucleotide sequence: TGTGCCAGCGCGGACAGGGTGGAGCAGTACTTC. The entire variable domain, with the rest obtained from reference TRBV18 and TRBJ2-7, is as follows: NAGVMQNPRHLVRRRGQEARLRCSPMKGHSHVYWYRQLPEEGLKFMVYLQKENIIDESGMPKERFSAEFPKEGPSILRIQQVVRGDSAAYFCASADRVEQYFGPGTRLTVT.